The 14 T cell receptor beta chains listed next were all sequenced from one sample in a study of T cell responses to AZD1222 COVID-19 vaccine. Some clones are missing from TCRdb's copy, which holds only in-frame ones; the method was immunoSEQ multiplex PCR. This table holds about 220,000 clones, just over 90% found once. Here the sequenced sample was peripheral blood, taken on day 0 of MenACWY control vaccination. The source is an adult in good health.

The chain is built from TRBV19 and TRBJ1-2; a weak D match, TRBD1 (5 bases). The CDR3 loop spans 14 amino acids. CDR1 and CDR2 from the germline V gene are LNHDA and SQIVND (reference sequence). V gave up 6 bases and J gave up 4 bases, with 15 bases separating them. CDR3 protein: CASSMPGTGYGYTF. CDR3 coding DNA: TGTGCCAGTAGCATGCCGGGGACGGGCTATGGCTACACCTTC.

V gene TRBV19 combines with J gene TRBJ1-3; D remains unclear. The V and J ends lost 9 bases and 3 bases respectively, with 15 bases between them. Germline loops: CDR1 LNHDA, CDR2 SQIVND (reference sequence). The CDR3 spans 14 residues. CDR3 bases: TGTGCCAGCGCGTTCACTTCGGGTGGAAACACCATATATTTT. Protein: CASAFTSGGNTIYF.

V gene TRBV5-1 combines with J gene TRBJ1-3, with D possibly matching TRBD1 (5 bases). The CDR3 loop spans 14 amino acids. Trimming took off 0 bases at V and 2 bases at J, with 6 bases between the two ends. Germline V gene lookup returns CDR1 SGHRS and CDR2 YFSETQ. CDR3 nucleotide sequence: TGCGCCAGCAGCTTGGGAGGGGCTGGAAACACCATATATTTT. This gives the protein CASSLGGAGNTIYF.

V is TRBV21-1 and J is TRBJ2-7; TRBD2, as called in the table, went unchecked against the DNA. TRBV21-1 is annotated as a pseudogene. The CDR3 spans 17 residues. The CDR3 nucleotides are TGTGCCAGCAGCAGCCGCCCTACCAAAAAGAGCTCCTACGAGCAGTACTTC. Its translation is CASSSRPTKKSSYEQYF.

This chain joins TRBV19 and TRBJ1-2; TRBD1 might be the D (6 bases). This CDR3 is built from 12 residues. Trimming took off 6 bases at V and 1 base at J, with 6 bases between the two ends. The germline CDR1 and CDR2 sequences are LNHDA and SQIVND (reference sequence). CDR3 residues: CASRQGNYGYTF. The CDR3 DNA reads as TGTGCCAGTAGACAGGGTAACTATGGCTACACCTTC.

The chain is built from TRBV3-1 (or the pseudogene TRBV3-2) and TRBJ1-1; TRBD1 might be the D (5 bases). CDR1 and CDR2 from the germline V gene are LGHDT and YNNKEL (reference sequence). The CDR3 spans 14 residues. V was pared by 1 base and J by 0 bases, with 6 bases between. The CDR3 DNA reads as TGTGCCAGCAGCCAAGGACAGCTGAACACTGAAGCTTTCTTT. Residues: CASSQGQLNTEAFF.

This clone turned up a few times. CDR3 sequence reads: CASSDRSIGTAGNTIYF. The CDR3 nucleotides are TGTGCCAGTAGTGACCGATCTATAGGGACTGCCGGAAACACCATATATTTT. V usage is TRBV19 and J usage is TRBJ1-3; possible D gene TRBD1, 5 bases. V lost 5 bases to trimming and J lost 4 bases, with 21 bases between them. The germline CDR1 and CDR2 sequences are LNHDA and SQIVND (reference sequence). CDR3 length: 17 residues.

The chain employs TRBV15 and TRBJ1-2, with D possibly being TRBD1 (5 bases). Trimming took 1 base from V and 8 from J, leaving 8 bases between them. Germline assignment: CDR1 LNHNV and CDR2 YYDKDF (reference sequence). This CDR3 comprises 12 residues. The DNA of the CDR3 is TGTGCCACCAGCAGAGGACAGTGGGGCTACACCTTC. It yields the protein CATSRGQWGYTF.

The rearrangement uses TRBV6-5 and TRBJ1-4; no reliable D call. Deletions cut 2 bases from V and 4 bases from J, with 5 bases between. The CDR3 consists of 13 residues. Germline CDR1 and CDR2: MNHEY and SVGAGI. DNA of the CDR3: TGTGCCAGCAGTTACGGCGGTAATGAAAAACTGTTTTTT. It translates to CASSYGGNEKLFF.

This clone has just a few counts. The chain is built from TRBV2 and TRBJ1-5, with D maybe TRBD1 (5 bases). The CDR3 is 13 residues long. V lost 11 bases to trimming and J lost 5 bases, with 16 bases between them. Per the germline V gene, CDR1 is SNHLY and CDR2 is FYNNEI. In DNA, the CDR3 is TGTGCCGGCGGGGGGGAGCTTGATCAGCCCCAGCATTTT. Translation gives CAGGGELDQPQHF.

Details on this clone: Other DNA sequences in the sample encode the same CDR3. CDR3 nucleotide sequence: TGTGCCAGCAGTTTATTGGGTTACGAGCAGTACTTC. Its protein product is CASSLLGYEQYF. The J gene is TRBJ2-7, the V gene TRBV28; D uncertain. CDR1 MDHEN and CDR2 SYDVKM come from the germline V gene. Trimming took 1 base from V and 4 from J, leaving 5 bases between them. The CDR3 sequence is 12 residues long.

The rearrangement uses TRBV7-2 and TRBJ2-2; 7 nucleotides align to TRBD2. Germline loops: CDR1 SGHTA, CDR2 FQGNSA. CDR3 length equals 16 residues. V shed 0 bases and J 1 base; nucleotides not matched to a gene: 2. Here the CDR3 reads CASSLALAVNTGELFF. The CDR3 DNA follows: TGTGCCAGCAGCTTAGCGCTAGCGGTGAACACCGGGGAGCTGTTTTTT.

The V call is TRBV9, the J call TRBJ2-1, with D perhaps being TRBD1 or TRBD2 (5 bases each). Germline values: CDR1 SGDLS, CDR2 YYNGEE. The CDR3 runs to 15 residues. Trimming took 3 bases from V and 4 from J, leaving 14 bases between them. Here the CDR3 reads CASSASGTAYNEQFF. DNA of the CDR3: TGTGCCAGCAGCGCCTCCGGGACGGCGTACAATGAGCAGTTCTTC.

The chain has TRBV2 and TRBJ1-2; TRBD1 is a possible D gene (5 bases). The CDR3 is 15 residues long. Germline V gene data show CDR1 as SNHLY and CDR2 as FYNNEI. V lost 5 bases and J lost 3, with 16 bases in between. The CDR3 DNA sequence: TGTGCCAGCAGTACCGGGACCGGCTTCGACTATGGCTACACCTTC. Protein sequence: CASSTGTGFDYGYTF.